The clone carrying this T cell receptor (beta chain) has just one count. This record comes from a study of T cells in localized non-small cell lung cancer. Trimming left V 5 bases short and J 7 bases short, with 23 bases between. This CDR3 has 16 amino acids. Germline V gene lookup returns CDR1 MDHEN and CDR2 SYDVKM. Sequencing was performed with immunoSEQ multiplex PCR; in TCRdb, only in-frame clones are kept and a portion is missing. This table has over 3,500 clones, more than 85% appearing once. This receptor was taken from a woman aged 35 to 75 with stage I lung adenocarcinoma. The sample was peripheral blood, taken before any cancer treatment. V is TRBV28 and J is TRBJ1-2; D remains unclear. This CDR3 is CASSQSLSRVSGGYTF. CDR3 bases: TGTGCCAGCAGTCAATCACTCAGTAGGGTTTCGGGTGGCTACACCTTC.